This T cell receptor (beta chain) was captured by sequencing in a study of a mutant IDH1 vaccine in newly diagnosed glioma. About the research overall: Either 4-6 weeks after radiotherapy alone or alongside temozolomide, vaccination was begun.

Per the germline V gene, CDR1 is SQVTM and CDR2 is ANQGSEA. The germline V and J ends were trimmed by 6 bases and 0 bases, with 18 bases remaining between them. The CDR3 loop spans 16 amino acids. The time point was: week 35, safety follow-up. Mutant IDH1 20-mer peptide, at 300 ug, made up each vaccine dose, with topical imiquimod. Donors harbored newly found WHO grade 3 or 4 IDH1-mutant, ATRX-lost astrocytomas. Concerning this clone itself: The antigen is undetermined.

The assay was immunoSEQ multiplex PCR, and TCRdb's table has in-frame clones only and misses some. Of 68,000 or so clones in the sample, 84% were seen once. This chain links TRBV29-1 with TRBJ2-4; D is possibly TRBD1 or TRBD2 (5 bases each). The source was PBMCs, collected from a glioma patient whose treatment included an IDH1 peptide vaccine. The source is a young man with glioma. The DNA for the CDR3 is TGCAGCGTGGCTAATACAGGAGGTCTAGCCAAAAACATTCAGTACTTC. Translated: CSVANTGGLAKNIQYF.